This T cell receptor (beta chain) was identified during a study of T-cell memory formation after mild COVID-19. Study outcomes and limitations: The pre-infection memory compartment contained some responding clones, suggesting cross-reactive memory joined.

TCRdb re-derived calls from the 5' RACE reads in MiXCR, one entry per CDR3 protein. The sample lists fewer than 650,000 distinct CDR3 sequences, 17% seen once, with just over 8% in the top ten. CDR3 length: 14 residues. V was cut by 0 bases and J by 5 bases, with 10 bases left in between. This clonotype occurred a few times. Its antigen is not identified. The sequenced sample was PBMCs or a T cell subset sorted from them (not recorded which). V is TRBV12-3 or TRBV12-4 and J is TRBJ2-5; D gene ambiguous. The source is an adult woman who had mild COVID-19 (a few samples of this study predate the infection). Cell type and time point are not known. CDR3 DNA: TGTGCCAGCAGTTTAGCGCGGTACACGGAGACCCAGTACTTC. As protein: CASSLARYTETQYF.